Listed here are 25 T cell receptor beta chains from one sample, sequenced in a study of regulatory T cells in long-lasting Graves disease. Combining iRepertoire HTBI primers with Arm-PCR of CDR3 regions, the authors built TCR beta libraries. TCRdb re-called the multiplex PCR reads with MiXCR, one entry per CDR3 protein. The sample lists hundreds of thousands of distinct CDR3 sequences, 16% occurring once. The time point: newly diagnosed GD, antithyroid drugs for less than 3 months. Generation of the TCR library employed RNA extracted from PBMCs. These same data were also listed under a study on T cells in Graves' hyperthyroidism and ophthalmopathy.

The sample here was peripheral blood mononuclear cells (PBMCs), taken at new diagnosis, from a patient treated with antithyroid drugs. The receptors stem from a woman in her 30s with Graves disease.

This clonotype was seen at least ten times. The chain couples TRBV7-9 to TRBJ2-7; 8 bases agree with TRBD1. CDR1 and CDR2 (germline): SEHNR, FQNEAQ (reference sequence). The junction had 12 bases not matched to a gene; V was cut back by 5 bases and J by 6 bases. The CDR3 extends over 15 amino acids. CDR3 amino acids: CASSRRQGTLREQYF. CDR3 in DNA: TGTGCCAGCAGCCGACGACAGGGGACGCTCCGCGAGCAGTACTTC.

The CDR3 bases are TGTGCCACCAGGGGAGCCGGGGAGCTGTTTTTT. It translates to CATRGAGELFF. The chain couples TRBV19 to TRBJ2-2, with TRBD1 as a possible D gene (6 bases). This CDR3 is 11 amino acids long. Per germline, CDR1 LNHDA and CDR2 SQIVND (reference sequence). V was cut by 10 bases and J by 6 bases, with 9 bases left in between.

In its sample, this clonotype was seen a few times. V gene TRBV30 combines with J gene TRBJ1-2; possible D gene TRBD1, 6 bases. The V and J ends lost 0 bases and 5 bases respectively, with 13 bases between them. CDR1 is GTSNPN and CDR2 is SVGIG in the germline V gene (reference sequence). The CDR3 covers 14 residues. CDR3 region: CAWSVEGQLYGYTF. Written as DNA, the CDR3 is TGTGCCTGGAGTGTAGAAGGACAGCTGTATGGCTACACCTTC.

The table lists this clonotype with many counts. J is TRBJ1-5 and V is TRBV2; D is uncertain. The germline V and J ends were trimmed by 8 bases and 9 bases, with 5 bases remaining between them. Germline V gives CDR1 SNHLY, CDR2 FYNNEI. CDR3 length: 9 amino acids. The DNA of the CDR3 is TGTGCCAGCGGACCGCCCCAGCATTTT. It codes for CASGPPQHF.

Many counts were recorded for this clonotype. This chain joins TRBV6-4 and TRBJ2-2; TRBD2 matches 13 bases. The germline V gene has CDR1 MRHNA and CDR2 SNTAGT. The CDR3 is made up of 17 amino acids. J was trimmed by 4 bases and V by 6 bases; bases with no gene match: 8. For the CDR3, the DNA is TGTGCCAGCAGCCCCTCGACTAGCGGGAGGCCCACCGGGGAGCTGTTTTTT. This gives the protein CASSPSTSGRPTGELFF.

This sequence joins TRBV3-1 and TRBJ2-4, with 7 bases identical to TRBD1. CDR1 and CDR2 (germline): LGHDT, YNNKEL (reference sequence). With V trimmed by 8 bases and J by 0 bases, 16 bases remained unmatched. The CDR3 sequence is 18 residues long. CDR3 region: CASQTSGQTLLAKNIQYF. The CDR3 DNA reads TGTGCCAGCCAAACGTCGGGACAGACTTTACTAGCCAAAAACATTCAGTACTTC.

This clonotype appeared many times. The CDR3 protein is CASSSTDREKDTQYF. CDR3 bases: TGTGCCAGCAGTTCCACGGACAGGGAGAAGGATACGCAGTATTTT. The J gene is TRBJ2-3, the V gene TRBV6-2 or TRBV6-3; 8 nucleotides line up with TRBD1. The germline V gene has CDR1 MNHEY and CDR2 SVGEGT. The junction had 9 bases not matched to a gene; V was cut back by 4 bases and J by 6 bases. The CDR3 length is 15 residues.

The CDR3 loop is CASSVEGTDNEKLFF. Written as DNA, the CDR3 is TGTGCCAGCAGCGTTGAGGGGACAGACAATGAAAAACTGTTTTTT. V usage is TRBV9 and J usage is TRBJ1-4; 7 bases are a match to TRBD1. This CDR3 is 15 amino acids long. Germline V lookup: CDR1 SGDLS, CDR2 YYNGEE. J lost 5 bases, V lost 2 bases, and 6 bases had no gene match.

This clonotype was recorded many times. V usage is TRBV12-3 or TRBV12-4 and J usage is TRBJ2-1; 9 nucleotides align to TRBD2. J was trimmed by 12 bases and V by 4 bases; bases with no gene match: 7. The CDR3 totals 13 residues. The chain's CDR3 is CASSSGLAPWQFF. Written as DNA, the CDR3 is TGTGCCAGCAGTTCGGGACTAGCTCCTTGGCAGTTCTTC.

CDR3 loop: CAWSVGLAGGQETQYF. CDR3 DNA: TGTGCCTGGAGTGTAGGCCTAGCGGGAGGCCAAGAGACCCAGTACTTC. This rearrangement joins TRBV30 to TRBJ2-5; 11 nucleotides match TRBD2. Trimming cost V 0 bases and J 1 base; bases outside gene matches: 4. Germline CDR1 and CDR2: GTSNPN and SVGIG (reference sequence). The CDR3 contains 16 residues. Looking up the rest from reference TRBV30 and TRBJ2-5 gives the full variable domain: SQTIHQWPATLVQPVGSPLSLECTVEGTSNPNLYWYRQAAGRGLQLLFYSVGIGQISSEVPQNLSASRPQDRQFILSSKKLLLSDSGFYLCAWSVGLAGGQETQYFGPGTRLLVL.

For the CDR3, the DNA is TGTGCCAGCAGCTCGCCCCAGGGGCTTGGGGCCAACGTCCTGACTTTC. Encoded protein: CASSSPQGLGANVLTF. The V call is TRBV7-9, the J call TRBJ2-6, with a weak D call TRBD1 (6 bases). The CDR3 extends over 16 amino acids. V lost 4 bases and J 3 bases, leaving 13 bases between the germline ends. The germline CDR1 and CDR2 sequences are SEHNR and FQNEAQ (reference sequence).

This clonotype was detected a few times. The chain couples TRBV7-9 to TRBJ2-3; 8 bases match TRBD2. The CDR3 extends over 17 amino acids. The V and J ends lost 2 bases and 2 bases, in that order; junction bases with no gene match: 9. CDR1 SEHNR and CDR2 FQNEAQ come from the germline V gene (reference sequence). As DNA, the CDR3 is TGTGCCAGCAGCTTATATGTCGGGAGGGGAGACACAGATACGCAGTATTTT. Its protein product is CASSLYVGRGDTDTQYF.

This clonotype was picked up many times. J is TRBJ1-5 and V is TRBV2; D uncertain. Germline V CDR1 and CDR2: SNHLY, FYNNEI. This CDR3 is 13 amino acids long. V lost 3 bases to trimming and J lost 4 bases, with 7 bases between them. The CDR3 sequence: CASSDQLNQPQHF. The CDR3 nucleotides read TGTGCCAGCAGTGATCAGTTAAATCAGCCCCAGCATTTT.

The table lists this clonotype with a count of one. The rearrangement links TRBV6-1 to TRBJ1-2; no clear D gene. The V and J ends lost 6 bases and 0 bases respectively, with 14 bases between them. CDR3 length: 15 residues. Germline-derived CDR1 and CDR2 are MNHNS and SASEGT. CDR3 loop: CASSTRSSANYGYTF. DNA of the CDR3: TGTGCCAGCAGCACTAGGAGTTCGGCTAACTATGGCTACACCTTC.

CDR3 region: CASRSGGTWGYTF. CDR3 nucleotides: TGTGCCAGCAGGTCAGGGGGAACCTGGGGCTACACCTTC. The chain couples TRBV28 to TRBJ1-2; 7 bases map to TRBD1. The V gene's germline CDR1 is MDHEN and CDR2 SYDVKM. This CDR3 has 13 amino acids. The junction had 9 bases not matched to a gene; V was cut back by 6 bases and J by 8 bases.

V and J are TRBV20-1 and TRBJ1-4; D possibly corresponds to TRBD1 (6 bases). CDR3 length: 15 amino acids. The V and J ends lost 0 bases and 4 bases respectively, with 12 bases between them. Germline CDR1 is DFQATT and CDR2 is SNEGSKA (reference sequence). CDR3 coding DNA: TGCAGTGCTAGAGATTACCAGGGGCGTAATGAAAAACTGTTTTTT. As protein: CSARDYQGRNEKLFF.

This clonotype has ten or more counts. The chain couples TRBV15 to TRBJ1-1; no clear D. The CDR3 spans 15 residues. CDR1 and CDR2 (germline): LNHNV, YYDKDF (reference sequence). V gave up 0 bases and J gave up 2 bases, with 10 bases separating them. The CDR3 loop reads CATSRDVTPNTEAFF. CDR3 sequence (DNA): TGTGCCACCAGCAGAGATGTGACACCAAACACTGAAGCTTTCTTT. Filled out from reference TRBV15 and TRBJ1-1, the complete variable domain reads DAMVIQNPRYQVTQFGKPVTLSCSQTLNHNVMYWYQQKSSQAPKLLFHYYDKDFNNEADTPDNFQSRRPNTSFCFLDIRSPGLGDTAMYLCATSRDVTPNTEAFFGQGTRLTVV.

This clonotype was observed many times. The chain employs TRBV12-5 and TRBJ2-5; D is possibly TRBD2 (5 bases). The CDR3 loop spans 15 amino acids. CDR1 and CDR2 from the germline V gene are LGHNT and FRNRAP. The germline V and J ends were trimmed by 1 base and 1 base, with 10 bases remaining between them. The CDR3 protein is CASGLGEAVQETQYF. The CDR3 DNA is TGTGCTAGTGGTTTGGGGGAAGCGGTCCAAGAGACCCAGTACTTC.

This clonotype was detected ten times or more. CDR3 sequence (DNA): TGCAGTCGCGCGAGGACACCTAAAGAGACCCAGTACTTC. Protein: CSRARTPKETQYF. The V call is TRBV20-1, the J call TRBJ2-5, with D perhaps matching TRBD1 (5 bases). CDR3 length: 13 residues. The germline V gene has CDR1 DFQATT and CDR2 SNEGSKA (reference sequence). Trimming took off 8 bases at V and 3 bases at J, with 16 bases between the two ends.

In its sample, this clonotype was seen a few times. The chain uses TRBV7-2 and TRBJ2-7; 9 bases agree with TRBD2. Germline V gives CDR1 SGHTA, CDR2 FQGNSA. This CDR3 is built from 15 residues. Trimming at V came to 5 bases and at J to 3 bases, leaving 8 bases not matched to a gene. The CDR3 reads CASSTSSGKNYEQYF. Written as DNA, the CDR3 is TGTGCCAGCAGCACCTCTAGCGGGAAGAACTACGAGCAGTACTTC.

This clonotype was seen at least ten times. The chain recombines TRBV6-1 with TRBJ2-7; D gene uncertain. The V gene lost 8 bases and the J gene lost 2 bases, with 13 bases spanning the gap. The germline gives CDR1 MNHNS, CDR2 SASEGT. CDR3 size: 13 residues. CDR3 nucleotides: TGTGCCAGCCAGGACGGACCGACCTACGAGCAGTACTTC. Translated: CASQDGPTYEQYF.

This clonotype was counted only a few times. Mismatch with germline at one junction end may stem from a read error. The chain employs TRBV7-9 and TRBJ1-1; tentative D call: TRBD1 (6 bases). Germline CDR1 SEHNR, CDR2 FQNEAQ (reference sequence). The CDR3 length is 15 residues. CDR3 protein: CVSEGIWGANTEAFF. CDR3 in DNA: TGTGTCAGCGAGGGTATTTGGGGGGCGAACACTGAAGCTTTCTTT.

Concerning this clonotype: A clone one base away is much larger, so this may be a read error. The conserved final phenylalanine or tryptophan is absent from the CDR3, which likely points to a read error. V gene TRBV20-1 combines with J gene TRBJ2-7; no clear D gene. Per the germline V gene, CDR1 is DFQATT and CDR2 is SNEGSKA (reference sequence). The CDR3 spans 12 residues. The ends were cut back, 1 base at V and 3 bases at J, with 7 bases in the middle. This chain's CDR3 is CSARVNSYEQYL. Written as DNA, the CDR3 is TGCAGTGCTAGAGTAAACAGCTACGAGCAGTACCTC.

This clonotype came up many times. The V call is TRBV27, the J call TRBJ1-4; D gene unclear. CDR1 and CDR2 (germline): MNHEY, SMNVEV (reference sequence). Trimming shortened V by 0 bases and J by 8 bases, and 13 bases separated the two germline ends. This CDR3 contains 15 residues. The CDR3 here is CASSLSGRREEKLFF. The CDR3 DNA reads TGTGCCAGCAGTTTATCTGGCAGACGAGAAGAAAAACTGTTTTTT.

This clonotype was recorded a few times. The V and J genes are TRBV20-1 and TRBJ2-7; possible D gene TRBD2, 6 bases. The V gene's germline CDR1 is DFQATT and CDR2 SNEGSKA (reference sequence). This CDR3 spans 14 amino acids. Trimming stripped 3 bases from V and 4 bases from J, with 16 bases between. In nucleotides, the CDR3 is TGCAGTGCTAGCATGGGGGGAGGCGCGTACGAGCAGTACTTC. It yields the protein CSASMGGGAYEQYF.